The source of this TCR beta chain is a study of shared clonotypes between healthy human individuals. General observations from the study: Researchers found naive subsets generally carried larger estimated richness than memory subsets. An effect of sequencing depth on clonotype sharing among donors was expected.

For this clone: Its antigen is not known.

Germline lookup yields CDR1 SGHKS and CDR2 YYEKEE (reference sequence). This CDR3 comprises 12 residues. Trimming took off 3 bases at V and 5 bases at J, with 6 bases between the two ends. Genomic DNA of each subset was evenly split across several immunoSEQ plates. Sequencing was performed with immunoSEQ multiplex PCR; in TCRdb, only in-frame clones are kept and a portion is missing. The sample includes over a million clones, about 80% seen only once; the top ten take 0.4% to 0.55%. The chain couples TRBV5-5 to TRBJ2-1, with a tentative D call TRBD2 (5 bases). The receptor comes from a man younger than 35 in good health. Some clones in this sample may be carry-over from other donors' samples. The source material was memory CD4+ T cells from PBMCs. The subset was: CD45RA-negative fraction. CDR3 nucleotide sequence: TGTGCCAGCAGCTCGAGGGACAATGAGCAGTTCTTC. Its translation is CASSSRDNEQFF.